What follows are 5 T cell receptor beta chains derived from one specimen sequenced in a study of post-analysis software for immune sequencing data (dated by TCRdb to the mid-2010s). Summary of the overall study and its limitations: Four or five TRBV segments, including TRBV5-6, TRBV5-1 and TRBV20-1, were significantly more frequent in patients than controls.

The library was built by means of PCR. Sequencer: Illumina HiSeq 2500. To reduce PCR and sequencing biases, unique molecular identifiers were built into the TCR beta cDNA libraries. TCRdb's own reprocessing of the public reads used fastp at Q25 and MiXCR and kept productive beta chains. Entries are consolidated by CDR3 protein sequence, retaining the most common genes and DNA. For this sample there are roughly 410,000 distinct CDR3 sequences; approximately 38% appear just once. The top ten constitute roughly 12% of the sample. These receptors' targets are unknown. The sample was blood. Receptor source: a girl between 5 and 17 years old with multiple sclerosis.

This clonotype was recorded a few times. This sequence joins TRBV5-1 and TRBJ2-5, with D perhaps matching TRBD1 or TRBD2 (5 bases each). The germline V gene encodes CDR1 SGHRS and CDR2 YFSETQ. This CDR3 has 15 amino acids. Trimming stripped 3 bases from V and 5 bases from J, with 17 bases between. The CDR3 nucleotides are TGCGCCAGCAGCTCCGGGACGCCAGGCAGGGAGACCCAGTACTTC. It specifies CASSSGTPGRETQYF. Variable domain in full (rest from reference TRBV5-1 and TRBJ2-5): KAGVTQTPRYLIKTRGQQVTLSCSPISGHRSVSWYQQTPGQGLQFLFEYFSETQRNKGNFPGRFSGRQFSNSRSEMNVSTLELGDSALYLCASSSGTPGRETQYFGPGTRLLVL.

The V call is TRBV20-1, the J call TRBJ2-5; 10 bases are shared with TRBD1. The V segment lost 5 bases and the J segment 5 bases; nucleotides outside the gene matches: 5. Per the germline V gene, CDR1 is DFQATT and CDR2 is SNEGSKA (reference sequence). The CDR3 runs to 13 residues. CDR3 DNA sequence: TGCAGTGCTCACATGGACAGGGGGGAGACCCAGTACTTC. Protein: CSAHMDRGETQYF.

The DNA for the CDR3 is TGCAGCGTTGATGCGGGGTCTCAAAACACTGAAGCTTTCTTT. Amino acid sequence: CSVDAGSQNTEAFF. This chain uses TRBV29-1 with TRBJ1-1, with D unclear. V shed 3 bases and J shed 2 bases, with 13 bases lying between them. The CDR3 spans 14 residues. CDR1 SQVTM and CDR2 ANQGSEA come from the germline V gene.

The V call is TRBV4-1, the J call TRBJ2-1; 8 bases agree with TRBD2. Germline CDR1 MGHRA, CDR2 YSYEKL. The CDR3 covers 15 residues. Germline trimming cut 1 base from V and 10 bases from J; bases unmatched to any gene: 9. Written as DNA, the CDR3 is TGCGCCAGCAGCCAAGTCGGCGGGGGGACCGACGAGCAGTTCTTC. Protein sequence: CASSQVGGGTDEQFF.

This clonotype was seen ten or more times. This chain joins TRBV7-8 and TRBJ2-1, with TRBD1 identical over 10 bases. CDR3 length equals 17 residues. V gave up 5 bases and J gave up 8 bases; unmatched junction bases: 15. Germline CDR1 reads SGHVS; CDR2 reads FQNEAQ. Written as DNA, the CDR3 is TGTGCCAGCAGCAATGTCAGGGCGGGACAGGGGCCCTATGAGCAGTTCTTC. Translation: CASSNVRAGQGPYEQFF.